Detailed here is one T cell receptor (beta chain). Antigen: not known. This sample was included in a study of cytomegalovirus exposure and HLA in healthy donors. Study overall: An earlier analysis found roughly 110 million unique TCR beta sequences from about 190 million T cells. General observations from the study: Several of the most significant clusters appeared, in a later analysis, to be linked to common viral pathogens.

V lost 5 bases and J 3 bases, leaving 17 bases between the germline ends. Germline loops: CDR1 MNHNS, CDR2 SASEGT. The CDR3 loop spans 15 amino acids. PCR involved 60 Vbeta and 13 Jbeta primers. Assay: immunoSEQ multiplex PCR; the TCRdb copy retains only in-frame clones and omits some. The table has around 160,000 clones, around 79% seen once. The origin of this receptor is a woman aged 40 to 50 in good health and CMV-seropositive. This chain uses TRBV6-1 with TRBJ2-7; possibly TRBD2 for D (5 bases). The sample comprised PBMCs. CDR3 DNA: TGTGCCAGCAGTTCACCGGGATCCTTCTACTACGAGCAGTACTTC. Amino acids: CASSSPGSFYYEQYF.